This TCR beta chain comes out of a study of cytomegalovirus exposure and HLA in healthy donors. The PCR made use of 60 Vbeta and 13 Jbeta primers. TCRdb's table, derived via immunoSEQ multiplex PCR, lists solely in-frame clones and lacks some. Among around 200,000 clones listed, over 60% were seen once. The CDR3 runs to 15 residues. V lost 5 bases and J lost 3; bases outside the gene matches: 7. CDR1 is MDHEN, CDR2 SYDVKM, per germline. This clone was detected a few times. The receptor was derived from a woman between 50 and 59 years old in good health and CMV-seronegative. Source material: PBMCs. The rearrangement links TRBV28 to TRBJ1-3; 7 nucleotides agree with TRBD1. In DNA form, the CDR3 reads TGTGCCAGCAGTCCTGATGACAGGGATGGAAACACCATATATTTT. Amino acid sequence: CASSPDDRDGNTIYF.